What follows are 25 T cell receptor beta chains derived from one specimen sequenced in a study of shared clonotypes between healthy human individuals. Naive CD8 cells were CD45RO-negative, positively selected for CCR7, excluding terminally differentiated effector memory CD45RA+ cells. Profiled with immunoSEQ multiplex PCR; TCRdb holds only in-frame clones, not every one. This sample carries about 680,000 clones, 92% of them seen once, and the ten largest clones take 24%. Material: naive CD8+ T cells sorted from blood. Source of these receptors: a young man in good health.

The chain combines TRBV7-8 with TRBJ2-2; either TRBD1 or TRBD2 may supply D (5 bases each). Germline CDR1 and CDR2: SGHVS and FQNEAQ. The length of the CDR3 is 14 residues. V was cut by 10 bases and J by 2 bases, with 14 bases left in between. The DNA for the CDR3 is TGTGCCACCAAACCGGGACCCAACACCGGGGAGCTGTTTTTT. Translation: CATKPGPNTGELFF. The full variable domain, in which reference TRBV7-8 and TRBJ2-2 provide the parts outside the CDR3, is GAGVSQSPRYKVAKRGQDVALRCDPISGHVSLFWYQQALGQGPEFLTYFQNEAQLDKSGLPSDRFFAERPEGSVSTLKIQRTQQEDSAVYLCATKPGPNTGELFFGEGSRLTVL.

The chain links TRBV10-3 to TRBJ2-2; 7 bases are shared with TRBD2. The trim removed 7 bases at V and 6 bases at J, leaving 8 bases unmatched. Germline assignment: CDR1 ENHRY and CDR2 SYGVKD. CDR3 length: 14 amino acids. In DNA, the CDR3 is TGTGCCATCAAGGGGACTACCAGCGCCGGGGAGCTGTTTTTT. It encodes CAIKGTTSAGELFF.

This clone was counted a single time. V and J are TRBV29-1 and TRBJ2-3; D unresolved. Germline loops: CDR1 SQVTM, CDR2 ANQGSEA. V shed 3 bases and J shed 2 bases, with 15 bases lying between them. The CDR3 runs 15 residues. The CDR3 loop is CSVDGPRGITDTQYF. In DNA form, the CDR3 reads TGCAGCGTTGACGGTCCTCGCGGAATCACAGATACGCAGTATTTT.

The chain couples TRBV6-6 to TRBJ2-2; D unclear. The CDR3 sequence is 15 residues long. V lost 2 bases, J lost 2 bases, and 9 bases lay in between. Germline-derived CDR1 and CDR2 are MNHNY and SVGAGI (reference sequence). The CDR3 DNA reads as TGTGCCAGCAGTTACGTTTCCGGAAACACCGGGGAGCTGTTTTTT. Protein sequence: CASSYVSGNTGELFF.

The chain uses TRBV4-3 and TRBJ2-5, with a possible D match to TRBD2 (5 bases). The germline V and J ends were trimmed by 4 bases and 2 bases, with 11 bases remaining between them. This CDR3 comprises 14 residues. Per the germline V gene, CDR1 is LGHNA and CDR2 is YSLEER. The CDR3 DNA reads as TGCGCCAGCAGCCCGAGGACTGCTCAAGAGACCCAGTACTTC. Translation: CASSPRTAQETQYF.

The chain recombines TRBV9 with TRBJ2-5; tentative D call: TRBD2 (5 bases). Germline V gives CDR1 SGDLS, CDR2 YYNGEE. V lost 6 bases and J 3 bases, leaving 15 bases between the germline ends. The CDR3 length is 14 residues. The CDR3: CASKVGEYEETQYF. The CDR3 DNA sequence: TGTGCCAGCAAGGTCGGGGAATACGAAGAGACCCAGTACTTC. The complete variable domain, with remaining parts taken from reference TRBV9 and TRBJ2-5, reads DSGVTQTPKHLITATGQRVTLRCSPRSGDLSVYWYQQSLDQGLQFLIQYYNGEERAKGNILERFSAQQFPDLHSELNLSSLELGDSALYFCASKVGEYEETQYFGPGTRLLVL.

This sequence joins TRBV6-6 and TRBJ2-2; TRBD1 agrees at 7 bases. Germline loops: CDR1 MNHNY, CDR2 SVGAGI (reference sequence). The CDR3 sequence is 16 residues long. V shed 0 bases and J 4 bases; nucleotides not matched to a gene: 5. The CDR3 DNA sequence: TGTGCCAGCAGTTACTCACAGGGGTCGCGCACCGGGGAGCTGTTTTTT. Its translation is CASSYSQGSRTGELFF.

In this sample, this clone turned up a few times. The V gene is TRBV5-4, the J gene TRBJ2-7; 8 bases are shared with TRBD1. This CDR3 is 15 amino acids long. Germline assignment: CDR1 SGHNT and CDR2 YYREEE (reference sequence). V gave up 3 bases and J gave up 0 bases; unmatched junction bases: 5. Written as DNA, the CDR3 is TGTGCCAGCAGCTCGACAGGGGAAAGCTCCTACGAGCAGTACTTC. Protein: CASSSTGESSYEQYF.

This clone turned up a few times. The chain carries TRBV5-6 and TRBJ2-2, with a weak D call TRBD2 (6 bases). The CDR3 has 15 residues. V shed 4 bases and J shed 7 bases, with 17 bases lying between them. The germline V gene has CDR1 SGHDT and CDR2 YYEEEE. The CDR3 DNA sequence: TGTGCCAGCAGCCGGGCGGGGACTGACGTCGGGGAGCTGTTTTTT. Translated, it gives CASSRAGTDVGELFF.

This clone was counted only a few times. The J gene is TRBJ2-2, the V gene TRBV6-4; D is possibly TRBD1 (5 bases). Germline V gives CDR1 MRHNA, CDR2 SNTAGT. Trimming removed 2 bases from V and 4 bases from J, with 5 bases in between. This CDR3 is 13 amino acids long. CDR3 sequence (DNA): TGTGCCAGCAGTGACGGGGCCACCGGGGAGCTGTTTTTT. It translates to CASSDGATGELFF.

The chain is built from TRBV7-9 and TRBJ2-1, with 11 nucleotides matching TRBD2. Losses at the gene ends were 7 bases for V and 9 bases for J; bases not matched to a gene: 11. CDR3 size: 15 residues. The germline CDR1 and CDR2 sequences are SEHNR and FQNEAQ (reference sequence). DNA of the CDR3: TGTGCCAGCACCACCTTTAGCGGGAGGGTTGGTGAGCAGTTCTTC. Translation: CASTTFSGRVGEQFF.

The chain is built from TRBV18 and TRBJ2-1, with 8 nucleotides matching TRBD1. The CDR3 is 13 amino acids. J was trimmed by 8 bases and V by 4 bases; bases with no gene match: 4. Germline V gene data show CDR1 as KGHSH and CDR2 as LQKENI. The CDR3 DNA sequence: TGTGCCAGCTCACGGACAGGGTTGGATGAGCAGTTCTTC. It specifies CASSRTGLDEQFF.

This clone was observed a single time. The genes are TRBV27 and TRBJ1-1; 8 bases fit TRBD1. Germline CDR1 MNHEY, CDR2 SMNVEV (reference sequence). V shed 3 bases, J shed 8 bases, and the junction held 14 bases outside the gene matches. The CDR3 runs 16 residues. CDR3 sequence reads: CASSFQPLRQGSEAFF. The CDR3 DNA is TGTGCCAGCAGTTTTCAACCTCTGCGACAGGGGTCCGAAGCTTTCTTT.

Concerning this clone itself: This same CDR3 is encoded by further DNA sequences in the sample. This chain's CDR3 is CASSSGTYNEQFF. The CDR3 DNA follows: TGTGCCAGTAGTTCCGGGACTTACAATGAGCAGTTCTTC. This rearrangement joins TRBV19 to TRBJ2-1; D is possibly TRBD2 (6 bases). The CDR3 runs to 13 residues. The V gene lost 5 bases and the J gene lost 4 bases, with 9 bases spanning the gap. Per germline, CDR1 LNHDA and CDR2 SQIVND (reference sequence).

Note on this clone: It is likely a read error: a sequence one base away is far more abundant. The rearrangement joins TRBV7-6 to TRBJ2-7, with D hard to call. CDR1 is SGHVS, CDR2 FNYEAQ, per germline. CDR3 length equals 11 residues. Deletions cut 1 base from V and 6 bases from J, with 4 bases between. As DNA, the CDR3 is TGTGCCAGCAGCTTAGGGGTCGAGCAGTACTTC. Protein product: CASSLGVEQYF.

This chain links TRBV19 with TRBJ2-1; possible D gene TRBD2, 5 bases. CDR3 length equals 16 residues. Trimming took 5 bases from V and 6 from J, leaving 20 bases between them. Germline CDR1 LNHDA, CDR2 SQIVND (reference sequence). CDR3 DNA: TGTGCCAGTAGTTCCTGGACTCCACGAGGTCCCAATGAGCAGTTCTTC. Amino acid sequence: CASSSWTPRGPNEQFF.

The chain carries TRBV19 and TRBJ1-1, with 7 bases that match TRBD1. Germline V gene sequence: CDR1 LNHDA, CDR2 SQIVND (reference sequence). The CDR3 is made up of 16 amino acids. V lost 1 base and J lost 5; bases outside the gene matches: 10. CDR3 nucleotide sequence: TGTGCCAGTAGTATAGTACAAACAGGGGAAGGGACTGAAGCTTTCTTT. It yields the protein CASSIVQTGEGTEAFF.

This clone was counted once. The CDR3 protein is CSHTGGTIQETQYF. CDR3 sequence (DNA): TGCAGTCACACAGGGGGCACGATCCAAGAGACCCAGTACTTC. The V gene is TRBV29-1, the J gene TRBJ2-5; TRBD1 matches 9 bases. This CDR3 comprises 14 residues. Germline lookup yields CDR1 SQVTM and CDR2 ANQGSEA.

The rearrangement links TRBV6-1 to TRBJ2-2; D unclear. There are 11 residues in the CDR3. Germline V lookup: CDR1 MNHNS, CDR2 SASEGT. The V gene lost 9 bases and the J gene lost 5 bases, with 7 bases spanning the gap. The CDR3 nucleotides are TGTGCCAGACACACAACCGGGGAGCTGTTTTTT. Protein sequence: CARHTTGELFF.

V usage is TRBV7-9 and J usage is TRBJ2-2; weak D call: TRBD1 (6 bases). V was clipped by 4 bases and J by 3 bases, with 9 bases between them. The CDR3 covers 14 residues. CDR1 SEHNR and CDR2 FQNEAQ come from the germline V gene (reference sequence). CDR3 residues: CASSSWTDTGELFF. DNA of the CDR3: TGTGCCAGCAGCTCATGGACAGACACCGGGGAGCTGTTTTTT.

Concerning this clone itself: This clone may be a read error of a much larger clone one base away. Other DNA sequences in this sample translate to the same CDR3. The chain combines TRBV5-6 with TRBJ2-3, with unresolved D. Germline V lookup: CDR1 SGHDT, CDR2 YYEEEE. The CDR3 is 11 amino acids. The ends were cut back, 2 bases at V and 2 bases at J, with 0 bases in the middle. In DNA, the CDR3 is TGTGCCAGCAGCTTCACAGATACGCAGTATTTT. Its protein is CASSFTDTQYF.

J is TRBJ2-1 and V is TRBV9, with a weak D call TRBD1 (5 bases). Trimming shortened V by 5 bases and J by 9 bases, and 9 bases separated the two germline ends. The CDR3 is 11 residues long. CDR1 is SGDLS and CDR2 is YYNGEE in the germline V gene. The DNA of the CDR3 is TGTGCCAGCAGTCGTGGGGCTGAGCAGTTCTTC. Translation: CASSRGAEQFF.

The chain combines TRBV28 with TRBJ2-7; D call uncertain. Germline V CDR1 and CDR2: MDHEN, SYDVKM. The CDR3 totals 14 residues. Trimming pared 6 bases from V and 2 bases from J, leaving 14 bases between. The CDR3 protein is CASSLPLGPYEQYF. As DNA, the CDR3 is TGTGCCAGCAGCCTGCCTTTGGGTCCCTACGAGCAGTACTTC.

This clone was recorded only once. The V call is TRBV19, the J call TRBJ2-7; TRBD1 agrees at 9 bases. Germline V gene lookup returns CDR1 LNHDA and CDR2 SQIVND (reference sequence). V dropped 3 bases and J dropped 0; count of bases not matched to a gene: 3. The CDR3 is made up of 15 amino acids. The CDR3 coding sequence is TGTGCCAGTAGTATGGGACAGGGTTTCTCCTACGAGCAGTACTTC. Protein sequence: CASSMGQGFSYEQYF.

The V gene is TRBV9, the J gene TRBJ2-1; 9 bases match TRBD2. The CDR3 consists of 15 residues. The germline V gene encodes CDR1 SGDLS and CDR2 YYNGEE. V lost 4 bases to trimming and J lost 9 bases; unmatched junction nucleotides: 11. CDR3 DNA: TGTGCCAGCAGCCCTAGCGGGACACCGCTTGGTGAGCAGTTCTTC. This codes for CASSPSGTPLGEQFF.